The next 20 T cell receptor beta chains were all read from a single sample in a study of blood T cell repertoires in COVID-19. Only in-frame clones appear in the TCRdb table, and some are missing; sequencing was by immunoSEQ multiplex PCR. The table includes roughly 100,000 clones, around 88% detected once. Sequencing used peripheral blood. The source of these receptors is a human donor in a cohort sampled during active COVID-19.

The gene calls are TRBV7-2 and TRBJ2-1, with D tentatively TRBD1 (6 bases). V gave up 0 bases and J gave up 3 bases, with 9 bases separating them. Germline lookup yields CDR1 SGHTA and CDR2 FQGNSA. The CDR3 runs 15 residues. The CDR3 coding sequence is TGTGCCAGCAGCTTAGCTCGGGACATCTACAATGAGCAGTTCTTC. Translation gives CASSLARDIYNEQFF.

CDR3 bases: TGTGCCAGCAGCACTCGACAGGGAGGCTATGGCTACACCTTC. Translated: CASSTRQGGYGYTF. The gene calls are TRBV4-2 and TRBJ1-2; 7 bases map to TRBD1. The CDR3 has 14 amino acids. Germline V gene lookup returns CDR1 LGHNA and CDR2 YNFKEQ. V was clipped by 5 bases and J by 4 bases; unmatched bases: 7.

CDR3 amino acids: CATKRGQGAGNQPQHF. The CDR3 DNA sequence: TGTGCCACCAAAAGGGGGCAGGGGGCGGGCAATCAGCCCCAGCATTTT. V is TRBV24-1 and J is TRBJ1-5; TRBD1 matches 8 bases. CDR3 size: 16 residues. V was clipped by 8 bases and J by 2 bases; unmatched bases: 10. Germline-derived CDR1 and CDR2 are KGHDR and SFDVKD.

CDR3: CASSSGTSTYEQYF. In DNA form, the CDR3 reads TGTGCCAGCAGCTCGGGGACAAGTACCTACGAGCAGTACTTC. This rearrangement joins TRBV11-2 to TRBJ2-7; D perhaps matches TRBD1 (6 bases). Per germline, CDR1 SGHAT and CDR2 FQNNGV. The CDR3 contains 14 residues. V gave up 4 bases and J gave up 2 bases, with 12 bases separating them.

V and J are TRBV30 and TRBJ2-5; 14 positions match TRBD2. There are 17 residues in the CDR3. V was pared by 1 base and J by 4 bases, with 8 bases of the junction left unmatched. Germline V CDR1 and CDR2: GTSNPN, SVGIG (reference sequence). The CDR3 bases are TGTGCCTGGAGTGCCCGACTAGCGGGGGGGTATGGAGAGACCCAGTACTTC. This sequence encodes CAWSARLAGGYGETQYF.

The chain joins TRBV4-1 to TRBJ2-7, with 7 bases that match TRBD1. Germline V CDR1 and CDR2: MGHRA, YSYEKL. The CDR3 sequence is 13 residues long. V was clipped by 4 bases and J by 9 bases; unmatched bases: 9. CDR3 region: CASSPEGAIRQYF. As DNA, the CDR3 is TGCGCCAGCAGCCCCGAGGGGGCAATTCGGCAGTACTTC.

For the CDR3, the DNA is TGTGCCAGCAGTGAGTTTTTTGTCCGAGCCTACGAGCAGTACTTC. Protein sequence: CASSEFFVRAYEQYF. V and J are TRBV6-1 and TRBJ2-7, with unresolved D. The CDR3 sequence is 15 residues long. Per germline, CDR1 MNHNS and CDR2 SASEGT. Trimming stripped 3 bases from V and 2 bases from J, with 14 bases between.

The rearrangement links TRBV25-1 to TRBJ2-5; 11 bases agree with TRBD1. CDR3 length: 17 amino acids. In germline, CDR1 is MGHDK, CDR2 SYGVNS. V shed 8 bases and J 5 bases; nucleotides not matched to a gene: 16. The CDR3 sequence is CASSRAVGQGAYETQYF. DNA of the CDR3: TGTGCCAGCTCCCGTGCGGTAGGACAGGGGGCGTACGAGACCCAGTACTTC.

V gene TRBV2 combines with J gene TRBJ1-6; D is unresolved. Deletions cut 3 bases from V and 9 bases from J, with 9 bases between. Germline V gives CDR1 SNHLY, CDR2 FYNNEI. The CDR3 has 13 residues. The CDR3 DNA is TGTGCCAGCAGTGAGAGGGAGGGTTCACCCCTCCACTTT. Amino acids: CASSEREGSPLHF.

The CDR3: CASSPGQSTDTQYF. For the CDR3, the DNA is TGTGCCAGCAGCCCGGGACAAAGCACAGATACGCAGTATTTT. The gene calls are TRBV7-2 and TRBJ2-3; the D gene is possibly TRBD1 (6 bases). Germline-derived CDR1 and CDR2 are SGHTA and FQGNSA. V was shortened by 5 bases and J by 0 bases, with 9 bases between the two germline ends. The CDR3 covers 14 residues.

The gene calls are TRBV18 and TRBJ1-1; 7 nucleotides align to TRBD1. Germline values: CDR1 KGHSH, CDR2 LQKENI. The CDR3 is 15 residues long. V dropped 6 bases and J dropped 6; count of bases not matched to a gene: 13. The chain's CDR3 is CASSTSYRGNAEAFF. Written as DNA, the CDR3 is TGTGCCAGCTCGACAAGCTACAGGGGCAACGCTGAAGCTTTCTTT.

The CDR3: CASSLGTGFYSYTF. Here the CDR3 DNA reads TGCGCCAGCAGCTTGGGGACAGGGTTTTACAGCTACACCTTC. The V call is TRBV5-1, the J call TRBJ1-2; TRBD1 matches 8 bases. V lost 0 bases, J lost 9 bases, and 7 bases stayed unmatched. Per germline, CDR1 SGHRS and CDR2 YFSETQ. The CDR3 loop spans 14 amino acids.

The DNA of the CDR3 is TGTGCCAGCAAGAGGGAACTTGCGAATAAAGAGACCCAGTACTTC. Protein: CASKRELANKETQYF. The V and J genes are TRBV2 and TRBJ2-5; TRBD2 is a possible D gene (5 bases). This CDR3 has 15 residues. The ends were cut back, 7 bases at V and 3 bases at J, with 18 bases in the middle. CDR1 and CDR2 from the germline V gene are SNHLY and FYNNEI.

The J gene is TRBJ2-7, the V gene TRBV5-6; D is undetermined. Germline-derived CDR1 and CDR2 are SGHDT and YYEEEE. V was trimmed by 3 bases and J by 4 bases, leaving 8 bases between them. The CDR3 extends over 12 amino acids. This chain's CDR3 is CASSSQLYEQYF. The CDR3 bases are TGTGCCAGCAGCTCACAGCTATACGAGCAGTACTTC.

The chain uses TRBV30 and TRBJ1-4; 12 positions match TRBD1. V gave up 0 bases and J gave up 8 bases; unmatched junction bases: 10. CDR3 size: 17 residues. Germline CDR1 GTSNPN, CDR2 SVGIG (reference sequence). CDR3 amino acids: CAWSVLGTGGSREKLFF. Written as DNA, the CDR3 is TGTGCCTGGAGTGTACTTGGGACAGGGGGCTCTCGGGAAAAACTGTTTTTT.

This clone was recorded a few times. The chain combines TRBV29-1 with TRBJ2-2; D call uncertain. The CDR3 spans 14 residues. CDR1 is SQVTM and CDR2 is ANQGSEA in the germline V gene. The ends were cut back, 4 bases at V and 0 bases at J, with 9 bases in the middle. The CDR3 coding sequence is TGCAGCGTTGTGCGGTCTTCGAACACCGGGGAGCTGTTTTTT. Encoded protein: CSVVRSSNTGELFF.

This sequence joins TRBV5-5 and TRBJ1-1; maybe TRBD1 (5 bases). V lost 4 bases and J 1 base, leaving 11 bases between the germline ends. In germline, CDR1 is SGHKS, CDR2 YYEKEE (reference sequence). This CDR3 has 14 residues. This CDR3 is CASSPRGGNTEAFF. CDR3 bases: TGTGCCAGCAGCCCTCGCGGGGGGAACACTGAAGCTTTCTTT.

The chain joins TRBV28 to TRBJ2-5; D not certain. CDR3 length equals 13 residues. The germline V and J ends were trimmed by 3 bases and 1 base, with 6 bases remaining between them. Germline V CDR1 and CDR2: MDHEN, SYDVKM. The CDR3 loop is CASSFNSQETQYF. Here the CDR3 DNA reads TGTGCCAGCAGTTTTAATAGCCAAGAGACCCAGTACTTC. The variable domain in full, with the rest retrieved from reference TRBV28 and TRBJ2-5, is DVKVTQSSRYLVKRTGEKVFLECVQDMDHENMFWYRQDPGLGLRLIYFSYDVKMKEKGDIPEGYSVSREKKERFSLILESASTNQTSMYLCASSFNSQETQYFGPGTRLLVL.

This clone was seen just once. This chain links TRBV6-5 with TRBJ1-3; weak D call: TRBD1 (6 bases). CDR1 is MNHEY and CDR2 is SVGAGI in the germline V gene. Trimming pared 11 bases from V and 0 bases from J, leaving 14 bases between. The CDR3 extends over 14 amino acids. The CDR3 DNA follows: TGTGCCGGGGGGGCAGGTCTCTCTGGAAACACCATATATTTT. Translated, it gives CAGGAGLSGNTIYF.

The chain has TRBV7-6 and TRBJ1-5, with D possibly being TRBD1 (5 bases). This CDR3 has 14 amino acids. Trimming cost V 1 base and J 4 bases, with 8 bases left between them. CDR1 is SGHVS, CDR2 FNYEAQ, per germline. Written as DNA, the CDR3 is TGTGCCAGCAGCTTAGTAGGGGCGAATCAGCCCCAGCATTTT. As protein: CASSLVGANQPQHF.